The rows below give T cell receptor beta chains drawn from one sample of a study of blood T cell repertoires in COVID-19. Profiling relied on immunoSEQ multiplex PCR, and the TCRdb table lists in-frame clones only, not all of them. The repertoire holds some 340,000 clones, around 86% seen once, with over 4.5% in the top ten. Sequencing was performed on PBMCs or T cells enriched from blood (not recorded which). The receptors were gathered from a woman between 50 and 59 years old who had recovered from COVID-19. CDR3s include the opening cysteine and the closing phenylalanine or tryptophan. D genes are given only for firm matches. The size of a clone is reported for some rows only, either as once, few or many, or as a class for expanded clones.

TRBJ1-2,NA,NA,TRBV2,CASSRDYGYTF,TGTGCCAGCAGTAGAGATTATGGCTACACCTTC
TRBJ1-2,TRBD1,NA,TRBV9,CASSAGTGVYYGYTF,TGTGCCAGCAGCGCCGGGACAGGGGTTTACTATGGCTACACCTTC
TRBJ2-7,NA,NA,TRBV7-2,CASSLGSSSEQYF,TGTGCCAGCAGCTTGGGCAGCTCCTCCGAGCAGTACTTC
TRBJ2-1,TRBD2,NA,TRBV6-2/TRBV6-3,CASSFLAGKENEQFF,TGTGCCAGCAGTTTCCTAGCGGGGAAGGAAAATGAGCAGTTCTTC
TRBJ1-2,NA,NA,TRBV7-2,CASSSGGIGGYTF,TGTGCCAGCAGTTCGGGAGGGATTGGTGGCTACACCTTC
TRBJ2-7,NA,NA,TRBV28,CASSLDPGAYEQYF,TGTGCCAGCAGTTTGGACCCTGGGGCATACGAGCAGTACTTC
TRBJ1-3,NA,NA,TRBV5-5,CASSSPGGFLSGNTIYF,TGTGCCAGCAGCTCGCCTGGAGGTTTTCTCTCTGGAAACACCATATATTTT
TRBJ1-2,TRBD1,NA,TRBV19,CASSLITGVFGYTF,TGTGCCAGTAGTTTGATAACAGGGGTTTTTGGCTACACCTTC
TRBJ1-1,NA,NA,TRBV2,CASSDVTGEAAFF,TGTGCCAGCAGTGATGTAACAGGCGAAGCAGCTTTCTTT
TRBJ1-3,TRBD1,NA,TRBV6-5,CASSPGQGGNTIYF,TGTGCCAGCAGCCCGGGACAGGGCGGAAACACCATATATTTT
TRBJ2-1,NA,NA,TRBV3-1/TRBV3-2,CASSQTGYEQFF,TGTGCCAGCAGCCAAACCGGGTATGAGCAGTTCTTC
TRBJ1-6,NA,NA,TRBV7-9,CASSAQELRNSPLHF,TGTGCCAGCAGCGCACAGGAGCTCCGTAATTCACCCCTCCACTTT
TRBJ2-5,TRBD2,NA,TRBV7-9,CASSLGTSIKTQYF,TGTGCCAGCAGCTTAGGGACTAGTATTAAGACCCAGTACTTC
TRBJ1-1,NA,NA,TRBV2,CASSGAGKAFF,TGTGCCAGCAGTGGGGCGGGGAAAGCTTTCTTT
TRBJ2-3,TRBD2,NA,TRBV18,CASSPFLLAGGTDTQYF,TGTGCCAGCTCACCTTTTCTTCTAGCGGGGGGCACAGATACGCAGTATTTT
TRBJ2-7,TRBD1,NA,TRBV3-1/TRBV3-2,CASSQDPGQGLYEQYF,TGTGCCAGCAGCCAGGACCCGGGACAGGGTCTCTACGAGCAGTACTTC
TRBJ2-7,TRBD1,NA,TRBV4-1,CASSQPGQGVHDEQYF,TGCGCCAGCAGCCAACCGGGACAGGGTGTCCACGACGAGCAGTACTTC
TRBJ2-2,TRBD1,NA,TRBV2,CASSGGTATGELFF,TGTGCCAGCAGTGGGGGGACAGCCACCGGGGAGCTGTTTTTT
TRBJ1-2,TRBD1,few,TRBV5-1,CASSLDGQGAGGYTF,TGCGCCAGCAGCTTGGACGGACAGGGGGCGGGTGGCTACACCTTC
TRBJ1-5,TRBD1,NA,TRBV6-5,CAPDRGHQPQHF,TGTGCCCCGGACAGGGGGCATCAGCCCCAGCATTTT
TRBJ1-1,NA,NA,TRBV6-2/TRBV6-3,CASSYSTVGQAEAFF,TGTGCCAGCAGTTACTCGACGGTAGGACAAGCTGAAGCTTTCTTT
TRBJ2-5,TRBD1,NA,TRBV6-5,CASDREWQETQYF,TGTGCCAGTGACAGGGAATGGCAAGAGACCCAGTACTTC
TRBJ1-1,TRBD1,NA,TRBV5-1,CASSSTPGQRMNTEAFF,TGCGCCAGCAGCTCGACGCCGGGACAGAGGATGAACACTGAAGCTTTCTTT
TRBJ2-2,NA,NA,TRBV5-1,CASSLGATNTGELFF,TGCGCCAGCAGTTTGGGAGCAACGAACACCGGGGAGCTGTTTTTT
TRBJ1-2,NA,few,TRBV6-6,CASSRTDSNYGYTF,TGTGCCAGCAGCCGAACGGACAGTAACTATGGCTACACCTTC
TRBJ1-5,NA,NA,TRBV6-2/TRBV6-3,CASSAARVANQPQHF,TGTGCCAGCAGCGCGGCCCGCGTGGCAAATCAGCCCCAGCATTTT
TRBJ2-1,NA,NA,TRBV28,CASSLGREAYNEQFF,TGTGCCAGCAGTTTGGGCAGGGAGGCCTACAATGAGCAGTTCTTC
TRBJ1-1,NA,once,TRBV6-5,CASSSGPNTEAFF,TGTGCCAGCAGTTCAGGGCCGAACACTGAAGCTTTCTTT
TRBJ1-5,NA,NA,TRBV6-5,CASSYSSGANQPQHF,TGTGCCAGCAGTTACTCGAGTGGGGCGAATCAGCCCCAGCATTTT
TRBJ1-2,TRBD1,NA,TRBV27,CASSLGVPGQGNYGYTF,TGTGCCAGCAGCCTCGGGGTGCCGGGACAGGGCAACTATGGCTACACCTTC
TRBJ1-4,NA,NA,TRBV6-5,CASSVGTWGEKLFF,TGTGCCAGCAGCGTGGGGACATGGGGTGAAAAACTGTTTTTT
TRBJ2-7,TRBD2,few,TRBV27,CASSLFAGGGSYEQYF,TGTGCCAGCAGTTTATTTGCGGGAGGGGGCTCCTACGAGCAGTACTTC